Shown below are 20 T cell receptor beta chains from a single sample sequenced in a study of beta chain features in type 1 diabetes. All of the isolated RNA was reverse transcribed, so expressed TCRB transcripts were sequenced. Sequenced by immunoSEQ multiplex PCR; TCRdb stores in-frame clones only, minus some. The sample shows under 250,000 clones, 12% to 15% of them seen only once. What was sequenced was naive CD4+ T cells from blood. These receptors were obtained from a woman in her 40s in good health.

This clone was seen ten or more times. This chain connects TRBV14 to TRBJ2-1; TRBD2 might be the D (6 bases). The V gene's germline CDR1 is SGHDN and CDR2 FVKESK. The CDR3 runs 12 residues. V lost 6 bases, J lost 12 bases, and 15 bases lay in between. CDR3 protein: CASSRDFRRQFF. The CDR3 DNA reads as TGTGCCAGCAGTCGGGACTTCCGTAGGCAGTTCTTC.

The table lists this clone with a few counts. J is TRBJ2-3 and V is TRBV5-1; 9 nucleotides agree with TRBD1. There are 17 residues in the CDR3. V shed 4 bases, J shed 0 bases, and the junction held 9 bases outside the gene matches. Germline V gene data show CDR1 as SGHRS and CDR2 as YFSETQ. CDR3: CASSPIAGTGSTDTQYF. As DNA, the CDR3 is TGCGCCAGCAGCCCCATAGCCGGGACAGGGAGCACAGATACGCAGTATTTT.

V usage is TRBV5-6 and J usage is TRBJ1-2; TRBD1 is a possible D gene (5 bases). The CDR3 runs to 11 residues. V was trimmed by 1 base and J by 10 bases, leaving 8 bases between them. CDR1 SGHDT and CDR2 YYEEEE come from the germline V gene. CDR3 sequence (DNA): TGTGCCAGCAGCTTGACAGGCCTCTACACCTTC. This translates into CASSLTGLYTF.

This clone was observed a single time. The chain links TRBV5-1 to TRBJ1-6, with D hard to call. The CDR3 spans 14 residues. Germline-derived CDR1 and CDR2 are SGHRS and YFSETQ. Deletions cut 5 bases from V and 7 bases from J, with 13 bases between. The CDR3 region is CASRRGNGNSPLHF. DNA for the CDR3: TGCGCCAGCAGACGGGGAAACGGGAATTCACCCCTCCACTTT.

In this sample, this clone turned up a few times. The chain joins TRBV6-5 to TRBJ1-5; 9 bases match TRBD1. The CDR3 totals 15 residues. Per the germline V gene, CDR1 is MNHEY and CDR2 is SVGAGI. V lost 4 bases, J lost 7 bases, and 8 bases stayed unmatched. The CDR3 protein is CASSSLDRGRQPQHF. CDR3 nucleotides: TGTGCCAGCAGTTCCCTGGACAGGGGAAGACAGCCCCAGCATTTT.

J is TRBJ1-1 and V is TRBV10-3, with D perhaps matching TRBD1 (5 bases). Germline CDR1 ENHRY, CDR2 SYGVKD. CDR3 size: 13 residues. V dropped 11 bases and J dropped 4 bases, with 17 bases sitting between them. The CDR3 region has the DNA TGTGCCGTTCAGGAGGGGAGCGGCACTGAAGCTTTCTTT. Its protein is CAVQEGSGTEAFF.

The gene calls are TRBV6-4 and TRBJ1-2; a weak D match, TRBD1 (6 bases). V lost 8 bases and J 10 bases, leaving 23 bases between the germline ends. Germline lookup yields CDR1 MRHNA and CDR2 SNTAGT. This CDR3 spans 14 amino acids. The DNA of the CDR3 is TGTGCCAGCGCCCAAAAACACCGGGACACCACCTACACCTTC. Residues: CASAQKHRDTTYTF.

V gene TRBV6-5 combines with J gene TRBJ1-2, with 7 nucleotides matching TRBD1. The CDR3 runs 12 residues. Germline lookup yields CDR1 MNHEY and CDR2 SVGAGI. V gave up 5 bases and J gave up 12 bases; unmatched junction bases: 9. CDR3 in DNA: TGTGCCAGCAGTAGGGGACAGTTTATGCACACCTTC. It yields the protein CASSRGQFMHTF.

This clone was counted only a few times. CDR3 nucleotides: TGTGCCATCAGTGGGGGGGGGAGCGGGGGTTTGGAGCAGTACTTC. It encodes CAISGGGSGGLEQYF. J is TRBJ2-7 and V is TRBV10-3, with TRBD2 identical over 8 bases. The CDR3 extends over 15 amino acids. The J segment lost 7 bases and the V segment lost 4 bases, leaving 12 bases of the junction unmatched. In germline, CDR1 is ENHRY, CDR2 SYGVKD.

DNA of the CDR3: TGCGCCAGCAGCTTGGGAGGAGTCTCTGGAAACACCATATATTTT. Its translation: CASSLGGVSGNTIYF. V and J are TRBV5-1 and TRBJ1-3; D uncertain. The CDR3 has 15 amino acids. V dropped 0 bases and J dropped 0 bases, with 7 bases sitting between them. Germline CDR1 and CDR2: SGHRS and YFSETQ.

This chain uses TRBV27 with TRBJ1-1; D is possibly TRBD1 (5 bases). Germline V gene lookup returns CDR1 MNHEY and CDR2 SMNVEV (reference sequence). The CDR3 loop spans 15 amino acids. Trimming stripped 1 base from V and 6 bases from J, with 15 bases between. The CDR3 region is CASSLYSGGISEAFF. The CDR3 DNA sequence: TGTGCCAGCAGTTTATATTCGGGGGGGATCTCTGAAGCTTTCTTT.

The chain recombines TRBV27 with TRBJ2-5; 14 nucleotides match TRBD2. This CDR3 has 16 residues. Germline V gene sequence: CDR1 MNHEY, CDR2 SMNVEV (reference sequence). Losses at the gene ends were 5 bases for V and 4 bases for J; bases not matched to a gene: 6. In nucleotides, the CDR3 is TGTGCCAGCAGTCCGTCGACTAGCGGGGGGGGAGAGACCCAGTACTTC. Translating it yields CASSPSTSGGGETQYF.

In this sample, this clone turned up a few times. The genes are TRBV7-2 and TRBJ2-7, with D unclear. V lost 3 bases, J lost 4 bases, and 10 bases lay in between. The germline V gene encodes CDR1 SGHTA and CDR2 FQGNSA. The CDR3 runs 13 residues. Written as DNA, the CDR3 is TGTGCCAGCAGCTTTGCGATCCTATACGAGCAGTACTTC. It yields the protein CASSFAILYEQYF.

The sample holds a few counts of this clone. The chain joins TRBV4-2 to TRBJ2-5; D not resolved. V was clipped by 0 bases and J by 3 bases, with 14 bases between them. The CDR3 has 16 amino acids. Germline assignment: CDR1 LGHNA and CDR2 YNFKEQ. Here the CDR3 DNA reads TGTGCCAGCAGCCAAGATCGGATACAGACGAAAGAGACCCAGTACTTC. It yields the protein CASSQDRIQTKETQYF.

This CDR3 is CASSSSGGQETQYF. CDR3 DNA: TGTGCCAGCAGCTCTAGCGGGGGCCAAGAGACCCAGTACTTC. The V call is TRBV5-4, the J call TRBJ2-5, with 10 positions matching TRBD2. CDR1 is SGHNT and CDR2 is YYREEE in the germline V gene (reference sequence). With V trimmed by 3 bases and J by 1 base, 0 bases remained unmatched. The CDR3 has 14 residues.

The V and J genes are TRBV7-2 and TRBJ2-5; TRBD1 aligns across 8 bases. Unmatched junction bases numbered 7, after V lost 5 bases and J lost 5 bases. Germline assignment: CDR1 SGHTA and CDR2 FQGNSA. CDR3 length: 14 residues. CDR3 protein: CASSPGTGWETQYF. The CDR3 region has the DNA TGTGCCAGCAGCCCCGGGACAGGATGGGAGACCCAGTACTTC. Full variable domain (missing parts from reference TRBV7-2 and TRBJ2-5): GAGVSQSPSNKVTEKGKDVELRCDPISGHTALYWYRQSLGQGLEFLIYFQGNSAPDKSGLPSDRFSAERTGGSVSTLTIQRTQQEDSAVYLCASSPGTGWETQYFGPGTRLLVL.

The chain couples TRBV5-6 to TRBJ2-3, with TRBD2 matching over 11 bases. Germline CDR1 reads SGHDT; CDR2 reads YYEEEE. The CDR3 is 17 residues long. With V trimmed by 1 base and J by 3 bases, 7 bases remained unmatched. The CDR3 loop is CASSLSASGGITDTQYF. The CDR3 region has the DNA TGTGCCAGCAGCTTGTCGGCTAGCGGGGGGATTACAGATACGCAGTATTTT.

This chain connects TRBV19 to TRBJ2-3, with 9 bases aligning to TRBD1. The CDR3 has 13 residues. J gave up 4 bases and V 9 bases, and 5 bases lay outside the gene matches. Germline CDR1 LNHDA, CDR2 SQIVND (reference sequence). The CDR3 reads CASRQGVADTQYF. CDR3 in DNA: TGTGCCAGCAGACAGGGGGTCGCAGATACGCAGTATTTT.

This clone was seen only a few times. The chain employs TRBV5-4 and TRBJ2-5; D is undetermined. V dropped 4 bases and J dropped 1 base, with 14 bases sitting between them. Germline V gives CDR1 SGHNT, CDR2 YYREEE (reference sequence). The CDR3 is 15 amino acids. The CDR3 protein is CASSPGTETQETQYF. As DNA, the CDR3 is TGTGCCAGCAGCCCGGGTACGGAAACCCAAGAGACCCAGTACTTC.

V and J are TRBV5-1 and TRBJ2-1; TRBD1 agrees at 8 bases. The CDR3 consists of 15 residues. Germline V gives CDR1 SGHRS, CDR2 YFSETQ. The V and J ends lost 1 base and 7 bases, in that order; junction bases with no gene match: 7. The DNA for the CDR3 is TGCGCCAGCAGCTTGACGGGACAGGCTCAAAATGAGCAGTTCTTC. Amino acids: CASSLTGQAQNEQFF.